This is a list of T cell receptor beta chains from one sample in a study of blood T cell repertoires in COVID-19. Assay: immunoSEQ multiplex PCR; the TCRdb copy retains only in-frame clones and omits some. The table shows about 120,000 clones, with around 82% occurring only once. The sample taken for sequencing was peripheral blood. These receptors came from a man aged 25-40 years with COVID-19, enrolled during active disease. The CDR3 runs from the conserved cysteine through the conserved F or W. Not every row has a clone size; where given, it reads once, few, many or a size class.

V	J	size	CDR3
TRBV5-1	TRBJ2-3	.	CASSPGSQVPTDTQYF
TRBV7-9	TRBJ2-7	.	CASSNTGGASYEQYF
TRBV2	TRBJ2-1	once	CASTWGQGERNEQFF
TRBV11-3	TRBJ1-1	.	CASRLQGGNTEAFF
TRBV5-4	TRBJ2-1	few	CASSPGTYYNEQFF
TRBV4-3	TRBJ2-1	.	CASSQDSGVDEQFF
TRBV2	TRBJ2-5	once	CASSVKGRETQYF
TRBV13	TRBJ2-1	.	CASSLGAVTYNEQFF
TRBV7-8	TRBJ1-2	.	CASSAPFRGRGYGYTF
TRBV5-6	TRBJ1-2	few	CASSLVGAENYTF
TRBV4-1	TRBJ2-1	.	CASSRSGASEYNEQFF
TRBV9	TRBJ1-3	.	CASSVEPGLRNTIYF
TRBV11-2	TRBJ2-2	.	CASSLPSGGAGGELFF
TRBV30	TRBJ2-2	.	CAWSLGGPYTGELFF
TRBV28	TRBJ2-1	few	CASSKKPGHYYNEQFF
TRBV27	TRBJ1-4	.	CASSLRVTPLGGEKLFF
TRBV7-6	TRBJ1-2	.	CASSKNEGQGGGYTF
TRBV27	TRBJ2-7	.	CASSPYRGAAEQYF
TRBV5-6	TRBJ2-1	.	CASSSRYYEQFF
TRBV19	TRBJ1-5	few	CASSTGTGYYGVQPQHF
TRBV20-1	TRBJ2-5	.	CSASLGGAGETQYF
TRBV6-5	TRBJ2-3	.	CASSTDRDGTDTQYF
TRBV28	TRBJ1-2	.	CASSITGGDYGYTF
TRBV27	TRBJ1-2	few	CASSLYGQADYGYTF
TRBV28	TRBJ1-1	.	CASRWAGNTEAFF
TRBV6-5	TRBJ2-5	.	CASTLSGGAVGTQYF
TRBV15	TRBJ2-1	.	CATSRDGARFNEQFF
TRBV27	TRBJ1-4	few	CASSPRQGPSTNEKLFF
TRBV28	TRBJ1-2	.	CASSRNYGYTF
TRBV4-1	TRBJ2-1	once	CASSLIKGGAWNEQFF
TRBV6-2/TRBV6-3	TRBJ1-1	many	CASSYWPDMNTEAFF